Detailed here is one TCR beta chain. The antigen is undetermined. Produced via immunoSEQ multiplex PCR; TCRdb's table is partial and in-frame only. The repertoire holds fewer than 200,000 clones, with over 85% as singletons. These data belong to a study of T cell responses to AZD1222 COVID-19 vaccine. Study-wide results and caveats: Recipients of AZD1222 seropositive at baseline numbered only 6 or 7.

CDR1 and CDR2 (germline): SGHDN, FVKESK. The CDR3 is made up of 16 amino acids. Trimming took off 4 bases at V and 4 bases at J, with 17 bases between the two ends. The source material was peripheral blood, sampled 28 days after the second dose of the MenACWY control vaccine. The TCR sequence derives from an adult who received the MenACWY meningococcal vaccine as a control. The J gene is TRBJ2-1, the V gene TRBV14; D is possibly TRBD1 (6 bases). The CDR3 here is CASSPGTGRGYNEQFF. The CDR3, as DNA: TGTGCCAGCAGCCCGGGAACAGGGAGAGGATACAATGAGCAGTTCTTC.